This T cell receptor (beta chain) emerged from a study of T cell repertoires in cytomegalovirus infection. Whole-study findings and limits: Dominant in the ex vivo response were TCR beta clonotypes restricted by HLA-C and specific for CMV.

For this clonotype: The antigen remains undetermined.

TCRdb reprocessed the reads via MiXCR and lists one record per CDR3 protein. The data hold 350,000 to 400,000 distinct CDR3 sequences, with 34% observed a single time. The sequencing used cultured PBMCs, collected from culture after CMV antigen stimulation. The origin of this receptor is a human donor in good health (CMV status not recorded). Some clones in this sample may be carry-over from other donors' samples.

The CDR3 sequence: CASSEGTFSYNEQFF. As DNA, the CDR3 is TGTGCCAGCAGCGAGGGGACTTTCTCCTACAATGAGCAGTTCTTC. The genes are TRBV6-2 or TRBV6-3 and TRBJ2-1; a possible D gene is TRBD2 (6 bases). Germline V CDR1 and CDR2: MNHEY, SVGEGT. The CDR3 runs to 15 residues. Trimming shortened V by 6 bases and J by 0 bases, and 12 bases separated the two germline ends.